The 4 T cell receptor beta chains below all came from one sample that was sequenced in a study of OX40 agonist ivuxolimab in advanced cancers. Repertoires were generated with immunoSEQ multiplex PCR, while TCRdb's copy carries only in-frame clones and drops some. In the table there are under 70,000 clones, around 90% of which are singletons. Sequenced here: CD4+ or CD8+ T cells sorted from blood, sampled in a trial of the OX40 agonist ivuxolimab. Every receptor here comes from an adult with an advanced solid tumor such as melanoma, head and neck, liver or kidney cancer.

The chain combines TRBV7-9 with TRBJ1-2; possibly TRBD1 for D (6 bases). This CDR3 has 16 amino acids. Trimming pared 7 bases from V and 0 bases from J, leaving 18 bases between. Per germline, CDR1 SEHNR and CDR2 FQNEAQ (reference sequence). DNA for the CDR3: TGTGCCAGCACCCGGGACAATGCACTAGCTAACTATGGCTACACCTTC. Its translation: CASTRDNALANYGYTF.

The chain carries TRBV7-3 and TRBJ2-1, with D possibly being TRBD2 (6 bases). V was clipped by 2 bases and J by 3 bases, with 11 bases between them. This CDR3 spans 15 amino acids. The germline V gene has CDR1 SGHTA and CDR2 FQGTGA. Here the CDR3 DNA reads TGTGCCAGCAGCTTAGGCGGGATCAACTACAATGAGCAGTTCTTC. Translating gives CASSLGGINYNEQFF.

This clone occurred once. The chain combines TRBV13 with TRBJ1-2; maybe TRBD1 (5 bases). The germline CDR1 and CDR2 sequences are PRHDT and FYEKMQ (reference sequence). Trimming cost V 5 bases and J 3 bases, with 19 bases left between them. CDR3 length: 16 amino acids. The chain's CDR3 is CASSTNYRTRDYGYTF. CDR3 sequence (DNA): TGTGCCAGCAGCACAAACTACAGGACTCGCGACTATGGCTACACCTTC.

J is TRBJ2-2 and V is TRBV5-1; D not resolved. V was pared by 0 bases and J by 6 bases, with 6 bases between. Germline values: CDR1 SGHRS, CDR2 YFSETQ. The CDR3 runs to 13 residues. The CDR3 loop is CASSLEGSGELFF. The CDR3 nucleotides are TGCGCCAGCAGCTTGGAAGGGTCCGGGGAGCTGTTTTTT.